The sequence of this T cell receptor (beta chain) was determined in a study of CD8 T cells in ankylosing spondylitis. Germline values: CDR1 SGHVS, CDR2 FQNEAQ. Trimming cost V 2 bases and J 5 bases, with 9 bases left between them. The CDR3 sequence is 13 residues long. Only a few counts were recorded for this clonotype. Its target is unknown. Libraries for TCR beta were made by quantitative 5'-RACE with molecular barcodes. Each CDR3 protein is one row after TCRdb ran MiXCR on the 5' RACE reads. The sample yields a few hundred thousand distinct CDR3 sequences, about 13% seen once. Findings of the study overall: There was reportedly significant enrichment of clones that were disease-linked in matched ankylosing spondylitis synovial fluid. Previous work reported some of these motif variants in the synovial fluid and blood of reactive arthritis. For ankylosing spondylitis blood, a TCR beta motif of about eight highly homologous variants appeared characteristic.

The material sequenced was blood, either unsorted or a sorted T cell fraction (not recorded which). The chain employs TRBV7-8 and TRBJ2-5, with D possibly being TRBD1 (5 bases). This TCR derives from a male donor with ankylosing spondylitis. The CDR3 DNA follows: TGTGCCAGCAGCTTAACACAGGCGGAGACCCAGTACTTC. This sequence encodes CASSLTQAETQYF.